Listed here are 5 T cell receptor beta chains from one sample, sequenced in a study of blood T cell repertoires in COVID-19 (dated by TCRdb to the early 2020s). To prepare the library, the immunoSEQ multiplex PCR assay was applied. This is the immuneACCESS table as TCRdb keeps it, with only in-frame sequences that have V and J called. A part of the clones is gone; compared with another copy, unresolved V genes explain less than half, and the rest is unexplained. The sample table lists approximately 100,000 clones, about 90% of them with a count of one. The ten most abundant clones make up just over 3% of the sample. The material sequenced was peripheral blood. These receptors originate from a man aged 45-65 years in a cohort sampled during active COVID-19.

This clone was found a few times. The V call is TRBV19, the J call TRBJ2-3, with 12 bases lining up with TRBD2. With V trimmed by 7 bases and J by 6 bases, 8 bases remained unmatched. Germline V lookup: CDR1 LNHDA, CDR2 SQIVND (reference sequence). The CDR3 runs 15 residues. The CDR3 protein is CASTKLAGGRDTQYF. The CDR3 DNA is TGTGCCAGTACTAAACTAGCGGGGGGTAGGGATACGCAGTATTTT.

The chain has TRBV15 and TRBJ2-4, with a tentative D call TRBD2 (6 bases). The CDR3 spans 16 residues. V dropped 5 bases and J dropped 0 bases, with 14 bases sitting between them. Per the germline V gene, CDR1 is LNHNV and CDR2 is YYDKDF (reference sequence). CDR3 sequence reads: CATSGGAGLAKNIQYF. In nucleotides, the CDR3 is TGTGCCACCAGCGGCGGGGCAGGTCTAGCCAAAAACATTCAGTACTTC.

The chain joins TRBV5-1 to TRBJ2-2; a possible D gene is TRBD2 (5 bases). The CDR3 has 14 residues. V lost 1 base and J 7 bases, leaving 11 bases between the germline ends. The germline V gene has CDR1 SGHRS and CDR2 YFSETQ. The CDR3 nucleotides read TGCGCCAGCAGCTTGATCCGGGGAAACGGGGAGCTGTTTTTT. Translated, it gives CASSLIRGNGELFF.

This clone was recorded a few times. The CDR3 DNA reads TGTGCCAGCTCACCAGGGCCCAGCTCCTACAATGAGCAGTTCTTC. Its translation: CASSPGPSSYNEQFF. The chain uses TRBV18 and TRBJ2-1, with D uncertain. The CDR3 contains 15 residues. The germline CDR1 and CDR2 sequences are KGHSH and LQKENI. V gave up 2 bases and J gave up 0 bases, with 8 bases separating them.

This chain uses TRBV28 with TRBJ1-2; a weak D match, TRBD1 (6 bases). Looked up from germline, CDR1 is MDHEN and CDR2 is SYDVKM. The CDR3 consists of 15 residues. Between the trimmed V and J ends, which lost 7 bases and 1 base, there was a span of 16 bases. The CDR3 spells CASTTGQLDNYGYTF. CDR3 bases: TGTGCCAGCACCACAGGACAGCTCGATAACTATGGCTACACCTTC.